These 5 T cell receptor beta chains were all obtained from the same sample, sequenced in a study of regulatory T cells. Study outcomes and limitations: In CD3G-deficient patients, conventional CD4+ T cells were enriched for hydrophobic CDR3 residues at positions 6 and 7.

Amplification used 52 TRBV primers and 13 TRBJ primers. TCRdb's table, derived via immunoSEQ multiplex PCR, lists solely in-frame clones and lacks some. Counted here are 25,000 to 35,000 clones, roughly 90% occurring once; the ten biggest clones make up about 1.4%. The antigens these receptors bind are not known. Sequences were obtained from conventional CD4+ T cells sorted from blood. The receptors were sampled from a person under 35 with CD3G deficiency.

The V call is TRBV6-4, the J call TRBJ1-3; D unclear. From germline, CDR1 is MRHNA and CDR2 SNTAGT. The CDR3 spans 12 residues. V lost 6 bases to trimming and J lost 0 bases, with 3 bases between them. The CDR3 loop is CASSPSGNTIYF. CDR3 DNA: TGTGCCAGCAGCCCCTCTGGAAACACCATATATTTT.

This chain connects TRBV19 to TRBJ2-3; D gene ambiguous. Germline V CDR1 and CDR2: LNHDA, SQIVND (reference sequence). Trimming removed 4 bases at V and 3 bases at J, with 5 bases between. The CDR3 contains 12 residues. CDR3 protein: CASSRRTDTQYF. The CDR3 DNA is TGTGCCAGTAGTAGACGAACAGATACGCAGTATTTT.

The CDR3 DNA reads TGTGCCAGCAGTGCAACCTTCAGGGGGCGCGCAAAATACAATGAGCAGTTCTTC. Protein product: CASSATFRGRAKYNEQFF. The chain joins TRBV28 to TRBJ2-1; 8 bases match TRBD1. The CDR3 runs 18 residues. CDR1 is MDHEN and CDR2 is SYDVKM in the germline V gene. V lost 5 bases to trimming and J lost 4 bases; unmatched junction nucleotides: 16.

The rearrangement links TRBV6-6 to TRBJ1-1; no clear D. The V end was cut by 0 bases, the J end by 4 bases, with 6 bases between. CDR3 length equals 13 residues. CDR1 and CDR2 (germline): MNHNY, SVGAGI (reference sequence). This chain's CDR3 is CASSYSPGTEAFF. The CDR3 DNA is TGTGCCAGCAGTTACTCCCCAGGCACTGAAGCTTTCTTT.

The V gene is TRBV28, the J gene TRBJ1-5, with D unresolved. CDR3 length: 17 residues. In germline, CDR1 is MDHEN, CDR2 SYDVKM. V gave up 6 bases and J gave up 4 bases, with 22 bases separating them. CDR3: CASSTSLDRFSNQPQHF. The CDR3 nucleotides are TGTGCCAGCAGCACCAGCCTGGACCGATTTTCTAATCAGCCCCAGCATTTT. The variable domain in full, completed from reference TRBV28 and TRBJ1-5, reads DVKVTQSSRYLVKRTGEKVFLECVQDMDHENMFWYRQDPGLGLRLIYFSYDVKMKEKGDIPEGYSVSREKKERFSLILESASTNQTSMYLCASSTSLDRFSNQPQHFGDGTRLSIL.